The sequence of this TCR beta chain was determined in a study of T cell repertoires in cytomegalovirus infection. On the study more broadly: Public TCR beta signatures indicated both CMV infection and matching HLA type.

From the reads, TCRdb called clonotypes with MiXCR, one entry per CDR3 protein. The top ten clones hold roughly 32% of a sample with 200,000 or so distinct CDR3 sequences, roughly 30% of them seen once. This clonotype was seen just once. Its target is not known. The V gene end was trimmed by 3 bases and the J gene end by 6 bases; junction bases not matched to a gene: 3. The germline gives CDR1 SGHVS, CDR2 FQNEAQ. The CDR3 runs 14 residues. Study findings and constraints: Summed frequency of shared TCR beta families picked out CMV carriers who also had the relevant HLA. There were HLA-C-restricted CMV-specific TCR beta clonotypes dominating the ex vivo response.

This sequence originates from a human donor in good health (CMV status not recorded). Some clones in this sample may be carry-over from other donors' samples. The chain uses TRBV7-8 and TRBJ1-1; 11 nucleotides agree with TRBD1. The sequenced sample consisted of PBMCs. This CDR3 reads CASSFRGQGAEAFF. DNA of the CDR3: TGTGCCAGCAGCTTTCGGGGACAGGGGGCTGAAGCTTTCTTT.